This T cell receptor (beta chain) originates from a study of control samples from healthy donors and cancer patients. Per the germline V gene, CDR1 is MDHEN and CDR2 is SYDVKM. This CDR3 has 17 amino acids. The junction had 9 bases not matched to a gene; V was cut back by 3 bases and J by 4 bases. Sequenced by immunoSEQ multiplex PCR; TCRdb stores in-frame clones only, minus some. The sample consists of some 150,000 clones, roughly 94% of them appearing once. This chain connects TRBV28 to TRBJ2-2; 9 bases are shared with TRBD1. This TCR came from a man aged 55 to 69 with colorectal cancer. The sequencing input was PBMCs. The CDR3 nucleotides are TGTGCCAGCAGTTTCCCTCGGGACAGGGCGGGCACCGGGGAGCTGTTTTTT. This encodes CASSFPRDRAGTGELFF.